This T cell receptor beta chain was found in a study of blood T cell repertoires in COVID-19. Study at large: Sites across the United States, Italy and Spain contributed samples from acute and convalescent COVID-19. The analysed material was cDNA or gDNA that came from T cells, B-cell-depleted T cells, or PBMCs.

In the study's own analysis: Amplified reference gene primers provided the basis for estimating nucleated cell counts. The protocol was immunoSEQ multiplex PCR, while the TCRdb copy is restricted to in-frame clones and leaves out a portion. The DNA was the basis for D and trimming; V, J and clone size are from that table. The sample yields about 100,000 clones, around 92% seen once. Germline CDR1 reads SEHNR; CDR2 reads FQNEAQ (reference sequence). With 0 bases clipped from V and 7 bases from J, the junction kept 10 bases outside the gene matches. The CDR3 is 18 amino acids. The sample consisted of peripheral blood. The J gene is TRBJ2-1, the V gene TRBV7-9; 12 nucleotides align to TRBD2. The TCR originated in a man aged 45-65 years with active COVID-19. CDR3 protein: CASSLAMRGLAGTNEQFF. The CDR3 nucleotides read TGTGCCAGCAGCTTAGCTATGCGCGGACTAGCGGGAACGAATGAGCAGTTCTTC.